The 16 T cell receptor beta chains below were found in one sample sequenced in a study of cytomegalovirus exposure and HLA in healthy donors. Only in-frame clones appear in the TCRdb table, and some are missing; sequencing was by immunoSEQ multiplex PCR. The sample holds 100,000 or so clones, around 85% seen once. Input material: PBMCs. Receptors were obtained from a woman in her twenties or thirties in good health and CMV-seronegative.

This chain joins TRBV4-2 and TRBJ1-2; 7 bases are a match to TRBD1. V lost 0 bases, J lost 6 bases, and 4 bases stayed unmatched. The CDR3 spans 14 residues. Germline V CDR1 and CDR2: LGHNA, YNFKEQ. CDR3 protein: CASSQEQGRNGYTF. In nucleotides, the CDR3 is TGTGCCAGCAGCCAAGAACAGGGGCGTAATGGCTACACCTTC.

The chain joins TRBV5-4 to TRBJ1-3; unclear D gene. Germline values: CDR1 SGHNT, CDR2 YYREEE (reference sequence). CDR3 size: 15 residues. V lost 3 bases to trimming and J lost 4 bases, with 14 bases between them. The DNA of the CDR3 is TGTGCCAGCAGCTCTCCGACTGAGGGAGGAAACACCATATATTTT. Translating gives CASSSPTEGGNTIYF.

The chain links TRBV13 to TRBJ1-4, with D uncertain. CDR1 is PRHDT and CDR2 is FYEKMQ in the germline V gene (reference sequence). The CDR3 is 13 amino acids. V was trimmed by 5 bases and J by 5 bases, leaving 9 bases between them. As DNA, the CDR3 is TGTGCCAGCAGCCAGAACCAAAATGAAAAACTGTTTTTT. This sequence encodes CASSQNQNEKLFF.

The genes are TRBV28 and TRBJ1-1; D is uncertain. Trimming cost V 3 bases and J 1 base, with 3 bases left between them. Germline assignment: CDR1 MDHEN and CDR2 SYDVKM. The CDR3 sequence is 12 residues long. This CDR3 is CASSFGNTEAFF. The DNA of the CDR3 is TGTGCCAGCAGTTTCGGGAACACTGAAGCTTTCTTT.

This chain connects TRBV28 to TRBJ2-1; 16 nucleotides agree with TRBD2. The germline V gene encodes CDR1 MDHEN and CDR2 SYDVKM. CDR3 size: 17 residues. V was pared by 2 bases and J by 6 bases, with 4 bases of the junction left unmatched. Here the CDR3 reads CASSLGTSGRVLNEQFF. CDR3 sequence (DNA): TGTGCCAGCAGTTTAGGGACTAGCGGGAGGGTTCTCAATGAGCAGTTCTTC. The variable domain in full, with the rest retrieved from reference TRBV28 and TRBJ2-1, is DVKVTQSSRYLVKRTGEKVFLECVQDMDHENMFWYRQDPGLGLRLIYFSYDVKMKEKGDIPEGYSVSREKKERFSLILESASTNQTSMYLCASSLGTSGRVLNEQFFGPGTRLTVL.

The chain is built from TRBV7-3 and TRBJ2-7; 7 nucleotides line up with TRBD2. In germline, CDR1 is SGHTA, CDR2 FQGTGA. With V trimmed by 4 bases and J by 3 bases, 3 bases remained unmatched. CDR3 length: 13 residues. The CDR3 reads CASSWGGRYEQYF. The CDR3 nucleotides read TGTGCCAGCAGCTGGGGGGGACGCTACGAGCAGTACTTC.

V usage is TRBV9 and J usage is TRBJ1-2; D is perhaps TRBD1 (5 bases). CDR3 length: 15 residues. V lost 0 bases to trimming and J lost 8 bases, with 17 bases between them. Germline CDR1 is SGDLS and CDR2 is YYNGEE. The CDR3 bases are TGTGCCAGCAGCGTAGCCCTGGGACTCGTGGAGGGCTACACCTTC. This codes for CASSVALGLVEGYTF.

The rearrangement joins TRBV27 to TRBJ2-6; D call uncertain. The V gene lost 5 bases and the J gene lost 4 bases, with 9 bases spanning the gap. The germline CDR1 and CDR2 sequences are MNHEY and SMNVEV (reference sequence). This CDR3 is 14 amino acids long. Here the CDR3 reads CASSPALGANVLTF. The CDR3 DNA sequence: TGTGCCAGCAGTCCCGCGCTCGGGGCCAACGTCCTGACTTTC.

The J gene is TRBJ1-1, the V gene TRBV10-3, with D possibly being TRBD1 (5 bases). V lost 11 bases and J 3 bases, leaving 13 bases between the germline ends. There are 12 residues in the CDR3. Germline V gives CDR1 ENHRY, CDR2 SYGVKD. This chain's CDR3 is CAVGEAYTEAFF. CDR3 bases: TGTGCCGTGGGGGAGGCCTACACTGAAGCTTTCTTT.

The V and J genes are TRBV15 and TRBJ2-1; D uncertain. The length of the CDR3 is 17 residues. Germline assignment: CDR1 LNHNV and CDR2 YYDKDF (reference sequence). V was pared by 6 bases and J by 7 bases, with 25 bases between. The CDR3 sequence: CATSSPSGIPTVNEQFF. In DNA, the CDR3 is TGTGCCACCAGTAGCCCGAGTGGCATTCCGACGGTTAATGAGCAGTTCTTC.

This sequence joins TRBV7-3 and TRBJ2-2, with D maybe TRBD2 (6 bases). Trimming took off 5 bases at V and 7 bases at J, with 20 bases between the two ends. Germline-derived CDR1 and CDR2 are SGHTA and FQGTGA. The CDR3 is 16 amino acids. CDR3 protein: CASSQGGRTRSGELFF. The CDR3 bases are TGTGCCAGCAGCCAGGGAGGTCGAACCCGCAGCGGGGAGCTGTTTTTT.

V gene TRBV6-5 combines with J gene TRBJ2-2, with a weak D call TRBD1 (7 bases). Trimming shortened V by 4 bases and J by 5 bases, and 11 bases separated the two germline ends. Germline CDR1 and CDR2: MNHEY and SVGAGI. This CDR3 comprises 14 residues. This CDR3 reads CASSWRGRTGELFF. CDR3 in DNA: TGTGCCAGCAGTTGGAGGGGGCGTACCGGGGAGCTGTTTTTT.

This chain uses TRBV4-3 with TRBJ2-7; 9 nucleotides line up with TRBD1. This CDR3 is built from 13 residues. The V segment lost 3 bases and the J segment 3 bases; nucleotides outside the gene matches: 0. CDR1 LGHNA and CDR2 YSLEER come from the germline V gene. The CDR3 DNA reads as TGCGCCAGCAGCCAGGACAGGGGCTACGAGCAGTACTTC. It encodes CASSQDRGYEQYF.

The V call is TRBV7-9, the J call TRBJ2-1, with 9 bases that match TRBD1. The germline V gene encodes CDR1 SEHNR and CDR2 FQNEAQ (reference sequence). There are 14 residues in the CDR3. The trim removed 8 bases at V and 6 bases at J, leaving 8 bases unmatched. The CDR3 sequence is CASGKPGQGNEQFF. The CDR3 DNA sequence: TGTGCCAGCGGCAAACCGGGACAGGGCAATGAGCAGTTCTTC.

The chain has TRBV20-1 and TRBJ1-5; the D is unclear. Germline CDR1 is DFQATT and CDR2 is SNEGSKA (reference sequence). CDR3 length: 11 residues. V lost 3 bases and J 6 bases, leaving 6 bases between the germline ends. The CDR3 bases are TGCAGTGCTAGGGAGGGTCAGCCCCAGCATTTT. Translating gives CSAREGQPQHF.

The table lists this clone with a few counts. J is TRBJ2-1 and V is TRBV5-1; 8 bases agree with TRBD2. The trim removed 6 bases at V and 5 bases at J, leaving 13 bases unmatched. CDR3 length equals 16 residues. Germline CDR1 reads SGHRS; CDR2 reads YFSETQ. CDR3 DNA: TGCGCCAGCACGCCCACGGGACTAGGTGCCCACAATGAGCAGTTCTTC. Its protein is CASTPTGLGAHNEQFF.